This TCR beta chain is from a study of Tregs in tolerant kidney transplant recipients. Study information: The nonmyeloablative bone marrow transplants came from related graft donors, with transient mixed chimerism.

This table comes from immunoSEQ multiplex PCR, and its TCRdb copy is limited to in-frame clones, with some not included. This sample has tens of thousands of clones, with 80% to 95% found just once. The CDR3 has 15 amino acids. Germline lookup yields CDR1 SGHNT and CDR2 YYREEE (reference sequence). Trimming cost V 2 bases and J 7 bases, with 16 bases left between them. V and J are TRBV5-4 and TRBJ2-1; D is possibly TRBD2 (7 bases). Specimen: CD4+ T cells from blood, collected before the transplant. The sequence was obtained from a human donor who received a combined kidney and bone marrow transplant. CDR3 in DNA: TGTGCCAGCAGCTTAGGTGGGGGGGCCCTAAATGAGCAGTTCTTC. This sequence encodes CASSLGGGALNEQFF.